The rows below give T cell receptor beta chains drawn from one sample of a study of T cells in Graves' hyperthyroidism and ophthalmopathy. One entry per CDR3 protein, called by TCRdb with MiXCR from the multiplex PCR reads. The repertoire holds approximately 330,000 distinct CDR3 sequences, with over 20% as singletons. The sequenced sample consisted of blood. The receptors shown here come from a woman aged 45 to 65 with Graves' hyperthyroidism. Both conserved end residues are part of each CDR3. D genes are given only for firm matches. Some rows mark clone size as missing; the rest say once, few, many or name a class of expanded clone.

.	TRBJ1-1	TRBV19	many	CASSMTLNTEAFF	TGTGCCAGTAGTATGACATTGAACACTGAAGCTTTCTTT
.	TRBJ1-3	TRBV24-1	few	CATSDQGSSIYF	TGTGCCACCAGTGATCAGGGTTCGTCCATATATTTT
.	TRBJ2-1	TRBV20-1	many	CSATASGFWKEQFF	TGCAGTGCTACGGCCTCAGGGTTTTGGAAGGAGCAGTTCTTC
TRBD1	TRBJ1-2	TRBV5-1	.	CASSAGQTSKYGYTF	TGCGCCAGCAGCGCGGGACAGACCTCTAAATATGGCTACACCTTC
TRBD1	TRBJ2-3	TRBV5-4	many	CASSLARGNSDTQYF	TGTGCCAGCAGCTTGGCCAGGGGGAACTCAGATACGCAGTATTTT
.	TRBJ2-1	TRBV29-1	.	CSVDWRGRLGLDEQFF	TGCAGCGTTGATTGGCGGGGACGCCTCGGGTTGGATGAGCAGTTCTTC
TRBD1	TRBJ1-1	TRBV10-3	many	CAISGGAPGQGTHDGLGTEAFF	TGTGCCATCAGTGGAGGCGCCCCGGGACAGGGAACCCATGACGGTCTTGGGACTGAAGCTTTCTTT
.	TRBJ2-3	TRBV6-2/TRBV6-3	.	CASSYRRSTDTQYF	TGTGCCAGCAGTTATAGACGGTCCACAGATACGCAGTATTTT
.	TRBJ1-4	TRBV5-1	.	CASRTALGTNEKLFF	TGCGCCAGCAGGACGGCCCTTGGCACTAATGAAAAACTGTTTTTT
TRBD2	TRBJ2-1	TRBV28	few	CASVPRQRGGHEQFF	TGTGCCAGCGTACCCCGACAGCGGGGGGGCCATGAGCAGTTCTTC
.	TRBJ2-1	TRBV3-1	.	CASSSSGGEQFF	TGTGCCAGCAGCTCTTCAGGAGGTGAGCAGTTCTTC
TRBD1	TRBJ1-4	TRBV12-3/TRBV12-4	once	CASSPGQATNEKLFF	TGTGCCAGCAGTCCCGGACAGGCAACTAATGAAAAACTGTTTTTT
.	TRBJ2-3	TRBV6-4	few	CASSVDYLTDTQYF	TGTGCCAGCAGTGTGGACTACCTCACAGATACGCAGTATTTT
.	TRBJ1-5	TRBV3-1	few	CASSQGPRGGGNQPQHF	TGTGCCAGCAGCCAAGGCCCCCGGGGCGGAGGAAATCAGCCCCAGCATTTT
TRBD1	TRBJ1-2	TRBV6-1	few	CASSYDRTGTSNYGYTF	TGTGCCAGCAGTTACGATCGGACAGGGACGTCTAACTATGGCTACACCTTC
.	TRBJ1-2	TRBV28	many	CASSATGTYGYTF	TGTGCCAGCAGTGCGACAGGTACCTATGGCTACACCTTC
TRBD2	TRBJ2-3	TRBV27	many	CASSAPGLAGGGADTQYF	TGTGCCAGCAGTGCCCCGGGACTAGCGGGGGGCGGGGCAGATACGCAGTATTTT
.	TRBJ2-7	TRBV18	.	CASSPGDHEQYF	TGTGCCAGCTCACCGGGGGACCACGAGCAGTACTTC
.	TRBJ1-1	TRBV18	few	CASSPLEGLNTEAFF	TGTGCCAGCTCACCACTAGAGGGGCTGAACACTGAAGCTTTCTTT
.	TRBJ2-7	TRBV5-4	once	CASSLALLGQGGDYEQYF	TGTGCCAGCAGCTTGGCCTTGCTCGGACAGGGAGGGGACTACGAGCAGTACTTC
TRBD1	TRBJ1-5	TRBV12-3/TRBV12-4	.	CASSLQGALNQPQHF	TGTGCCAGCAGTTTGCAGGGGGCCTTAAATCAGCCCCAGCATTTT
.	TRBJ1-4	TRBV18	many	CASSPTLQGSEKLFF	TGTGCCAGCTCACCTACCTTGCAGGGCAGCGAAAAACTGTTTTTT
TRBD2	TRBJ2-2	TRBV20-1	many	CSARQLLTSGRALNTGELFF	TGCAGTGCTAGACAGCTCCTGACTAGCGGGAGAGCCCTGAACACCGGGGAGCTGTTTTTT
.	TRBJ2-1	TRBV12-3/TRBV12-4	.	CASSPGGGVNEQFF	TGTGCCAGCAGCCCCGGAGGAGGGGTCAATGAGCAGTTCTTC
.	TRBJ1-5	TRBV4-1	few	CASSHPRGGDGNQPQHF	TGCGCCAGCAGCCACCCCAGAGGAGGGGATGGCAATCAGCCCCAGCATTTT
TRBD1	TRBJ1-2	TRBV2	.	CASSRDSQGTF	TGTGCCAGCAGTCGGGACAGCCAAGGGACCTTC
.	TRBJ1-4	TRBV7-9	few	CASSHSENGEKLFF	TGTGCCAGCAGCCATTCAGAGAACGGTGAAAAACTGTTTTTT
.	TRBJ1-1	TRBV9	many	CASSAGTNKNTEAFF	TGTGCCAGCAGCGCAGGGACAAACAAGAACACTGAAGCTTTCTTT
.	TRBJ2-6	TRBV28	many	CATSTGPGANVLTF	TGTGCCACGTCGACGGGCCCTGGGGCCAACGTCCTGACTTTC
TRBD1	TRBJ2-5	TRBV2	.	CASSRTGAGSYQETQYF	TGTGCCAGCAGTCGGACAGGGGCAGGATCGTACCAAGAGACCCAGTACTTC
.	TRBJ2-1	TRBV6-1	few	CASSEATRGPYNEQFF	TGTGCCAGCAGTGAAGCGACTAGAGGCCCCTACAATGAGCAGTTCTTC
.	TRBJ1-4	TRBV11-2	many	CASSLRWGEKLFF	TGTGCCAGCAGCTTACGGTGGGGTGAAAAACTGTTTTTT
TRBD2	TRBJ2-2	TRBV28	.	CAGTYLAGVTGELFF	TGTGCCGGCACCTATCTAGCGGGAGTTACCGGGGAGCTGTTTTTT
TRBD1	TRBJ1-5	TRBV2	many	CASDRGWADQPQHF	TGTGCCTCCGACAGGGGGTGGGCAGATCAGCCCCAGCATTTT
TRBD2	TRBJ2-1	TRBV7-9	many	CASSISGGYNEQFF	TGTGCCAGCAGCATAAGCGGGGGATACAATGAGCAGTTCTTC
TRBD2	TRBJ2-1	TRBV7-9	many	CASSLVRSTSAKQFF	TGTGCCAGCAGCTTAGTGCGGAGTACTAGCGCCAAGCAGTTCTTC
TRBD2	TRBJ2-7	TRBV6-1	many	CASSDGAGGLYAQYF	TGTGCCAGCAGTGATGGAGCGGGGGGGCTTTACGCGCAGTACTTC
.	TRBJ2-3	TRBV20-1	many	CSARVPGRSGTTQYF	TGCAGTGCTAGAGTCCCCGGACGATCAGGGACGACGCAGTATTTT
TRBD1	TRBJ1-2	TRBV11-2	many	CASSYNRGDYGYTF	TGTGCCAGCAGCTATAACAGGGGAGACTATGGCTACACCTTC
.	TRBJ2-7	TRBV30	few	CAWSVRTGSYEQYF	TGTGCCTGGAGTGTAAGGACGGGCTCCTACGAGCAGTACTTC
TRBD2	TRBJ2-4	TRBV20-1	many	CSAQSGVLDIQYF	TGCAGTGCCCAGAGCGGGGTTTTGGACATTCAGTACTTC
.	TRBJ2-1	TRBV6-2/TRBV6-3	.	CASSHASQTGEQFF	TGTGCCAGCAGTCACGCGTCCCAGACGGGTGAGCAGTTCTTC
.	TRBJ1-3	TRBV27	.	CASRSRGAENTIYF	TGTGCCAGCAGATCTCGGGGAGCTGAAAACACCATATATTTT
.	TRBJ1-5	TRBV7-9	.	CASQTGANNQPQHF	TGTGCCAGCCAAACGGGGGCCAACAATCAGCCCCAGCATTTT
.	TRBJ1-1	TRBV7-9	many	CASSLGRLNTEAFF	TGTGCCAGCAGCTTGGGACGGCTGAACACTGAAGCTTTCTTT
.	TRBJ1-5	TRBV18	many	CASSEEAGVNQPQHF	TGTGCCAGCTCCGAGGAAGCAGGAGTGAATCAGCCCCAGCATTTT
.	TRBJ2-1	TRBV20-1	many	CSARGSRYYNEQFF	TGCAGTGCTAGAGGCTCGCGGTACTACAATGAGCAGTTCTTC
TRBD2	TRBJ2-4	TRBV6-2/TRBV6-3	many	CASSYSRLAGGVNIQYF	TGTGCCAGCAGTTACTCTCGACTAGCGGGAGGGGTAAACATTCAGTACTTC
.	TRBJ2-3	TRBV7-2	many	CASSLGSGSSTDTQYF	TGTGCCAGCAGCTTAGGTAGCGGCTCTAGCACAGATACGCAGTATTTT